The entry that follows covers one TCR beta chain sequence. The data derive from a study of CD8 T cells in Susac syndrome. A quantity of 0.5 to 1 ug RNA underwent reverse transcription using random hexamers. MiXCR, applied by TCRdb to the immunoSEQ multiplex PCR reads, yields one record per CDR3 protein. The sample consists of around 200,000 distinct CDR3 sequences, approximately 95% of them appearing once. Trimming pared 5 bases from V and 6 bases from J, leaving 13 bases between. This CDR3 spans 13 amino acids. Germline loops: CDR1 SGHRS, CDR2 YFSETQ. Sample: CD4+ T cells from PBMCs. The rearrangement links TRBV5-1 to TRBJ2-3, with D possibly TRBD2 on 6 matching bases. This TCR derives from a human donor with multiple sclerosis. The CDR3 DNA follows: TGCGCCAGCAGTTATCCGGGGGAGGATACGCAGTATTTT. It encodes CASSYPGEDTQYF.